These T cell receptor beta chains were read from a single sample in a study of naive and memory T cell subsets. Each CDR3 protein gets one entry after TCRdb re-called the 5' RACE reads with MiXCR. The data contain 25,000 to 30,000 distinct CDR3 sequences, around 21% of them singletons. The receptors stem from a female donor in good health. Each CDR3 is given with its conserved first and last residue. Fields, in order: V gene, D gene, J gene, clone size, CDR3 protein, CDR3 DNA. D genes are given only for firm matches. The size of a clone is reported for some rows only, either as once, few or many, or as a class for expanded clones.

>TRBV12-3/TRBV12-4|TRBD1|TRBJ1-3|medium-sized
CASRRGQGLVPNTIYF
TGTGCCAGCAGGCGCGGACAGGGGCTCGTCCCGAACACCATATATTTT
>TRBV30|TRBD1|TRBJ1-5|few
CAWSVRTGGNQPQHF
TGTGCCTGGAGTGTACGGACAGGGGGCAATCAGCCCCAGCATTTT
>TRBV6-5|NA|TRBJ2-1|few
CASSLGGVQIYNEQFF
TGTGCCAGCAGTTTGGGTGGGGTGCAGATTTACAATGAGCAGTTCTTC
>TRBV20-1|NA|TRBJ2-4|NA
CSARGEAKNIQYF
TGCAGTGCTAGAGGGGAGGCCAAAAACATTCAGTACTTC
>TRBV29-1|NA|TRBJ2-3|NA
CSGMRGNTDTQYF
TGCAGCGGTATGAGAGGTAACACAGATACGCAGTATTTT
>TRBV7-6|TRBD2|TRBJ2-7|NA
CASSPGPSGSYEQYF
TGTGCCAGCAGCCCGGGACCTAGCGGGAGCTACGAGCAGTACTTC
>TRBV20-1|NA|TRBJ2-3|few
CSARDLLGSTDTQYF
TGCAGTGCTAGAGACCTTCTGGGGAGCACAGATACGCAGTATTTT
>TRBV6-2/TRBV6-3|NA|TRBJ1-5|many
CASSYSSLGTLNQPQHF
TGTGCCAGCAGTTACTCAAGCCTAGGGACCTTAAATCAGCCCCAGCATTTT
>TRBV7-9|NA|TRBJ2-5|NA
CASSLSGQETQYF
TGTGCCAGCAGCTTGAGCGGCCAAGAGACCCAGTACTTC
>TRBV20-1|TRBD1|TRBJ1-5|medium-sized
CSARKGQGFRGHQPQHF
TGCAGTGCTAGAAAAGGACAGGGTTTTAGGGGTCATCAGCCCCAGCATTTT
>TRBV6-5|NA|TRBJ2-7|NA
CASSYLADSYEQYF
TGTGCCAGCAGTTACTTGGCGGATTCCTACGAGCAGTACTTC
>TRBV20-1|TRBD2|TRBJ2-1|NA
CSAGSGGSSYNEQFF
TGCAGTGCTGGGAGCGGGGGGAGCTCCTACAATGAGCAGTTCTTC
>TRBV12-3/TRBV12-4|NA|TRBJ1-1|NA
CASSLAGTMNTEAFF
TGTGCCAGCAGTTTAGCCGGGACCATGAACACTGAAGCTTTCTTT
>TRBV6-5|NA|TRBJ2-3|NA
CASTETGTDTQYF
TGTGCCAGCACCGAAACGGGCACAGATACGCAGTATTTT
>TRBV28|TRBD1|TRBJ2-7|medium-sized
CASTDRGAAYEQYF
TGTGCCAGCACTGACAGGGGAGCGGCCTACGAGCAGTACTTC
>TRBV6-5|NA|TRBJ1-1|few
CASSSGLTSRSFF
TGTGCCAGCAGTTCCGGACTGACGAGCCGATCTTTCTTT
>TRBV20-1|NA|TRBJ2-1|many
CSARNLDEQFF
TGCAGTGCTAGGAATTTGGATGAGCAGTTCTTC
>TRBV2|NA|TRBJ2-2|medium-sized
CASRQAPNTGELFF
TGTGCCAGCAGACAGGCGCCGAACACCGGGGAGCTGTTTTTT
>TRBV20-1|NA|TRBJ2-1|NA
CSIGTTPGEQFF
TGCAGTATCGGGACAACCCCCGGTGAGCAGTTCTTC
>TRBV20-1|TRBD1|TRBJ1-5|NA
CSARDMGTGNQPQHF
TGCAGTGCTAGAGATATGGGGACAGGGAATCAGCCCCAGCATTTT
>TRBV20-1|TRBD2|TRBJ2-3|NA
CSARGGQTSGRPFTDTQYF
TGCAGTGCTAGGGGGGGCCAGACTAGCGGGAGGCCTTTCACAGATACGCAGTATTTT
>TRBV20-1|NA|TRBJ2-3|NA
CSATHLSGAITDTQYF
TGCAGTGCTACCCACCTGAGCGGCGCTATCACAGATACGCAGTATTTT
>TRBV5-1|TRBD1|TRBJ2-5|NA
CASSITGVGETQYF
TGCGCCAGCAGCATTACAGGGGTGGGAGAGACCCAGTACTTC
>TRBV20-1|NA|TRBJ1-1|many
CSATVGAGDTEAFF
TGCAGTGCCACAGTCGGGGCAGGGGACACTGAAGCTTTCTTT
>TRBV5-6|NA|TRBJ2-7|many
CASSSRGRSNDEQYF
TGTGCCAGCAGCTCCCGGGGTAGATCAAACGACGAGCAGTACTTC
>TRBV20-1|TRBD2|TRBJ2-1|few
CSAEGLAETYNEQFF
TGCAGTGCTGAAGGACTAGCGGAGACCTACAATGAGCAGTTCTTC
>TRBV30|NA|TRBJ1-3|medium-sized
CAWSPGNTIYF
TGTGCCTGGAGTCCTGGAAACACCATATATTTT
>TRBV2|TRBD2|TRBJ2-1|many
CASSFLAGRNEQFF
TGTGCCAGCAGTTTCCTAGCGGGGCGCAATGAGCAGTTCTTC
>TRBV18|TRBD1|TRBJ1-2|NA
CASSPGQDYGYTF
TGTGCCAGCTCACCCGGACAGGACTATGGCTACACCTTC
>TRBV6-2/TRBV6-3|TRBD1|TRBJ1-5|NA
CASRTGVGNQPQHF
TGTGCCAGCAGAACAGGGGTTGGCAATCAGCCCCAGCATTTT
>TRBV7-2|NA|TRBJ2-3|many
CASSLYSSTDTQYF
TGTGCCAGCAGCTTATATTCCAGCACAGATACGCAGTATTTT
>TRBV12-3/TRBV12-4|TRBD2|TRBJ2-1|few
CASQRTSGNNEQFF
TGTGCCAGCCAACGGACTAGCGGGAACAATGAGCAGTTCTTC
>TRBV29-1|NA|TRBJ1-1|few
CSAEQSRGTEAFF
TGCAGCGCCGAACAGTCCAGGGGCACTGAAGCTTTCTTT
>TRBV20-1|TRBD1|TRBJ1-2|many
CSAGQGDYGYTF
TGCAGTGCTGGACAGGGGGACTATGGCTACACCTTC
>TRBV20-1|NA|TRBJ2-5|NA
CSASGGGQGALLGETQYF
TGCAGTGCTAGTGGGGGAGGGCAGGGGGCATTATTAGGAGAGACCCAGTACTTC
>TRBV12-3/TRBV12-4|TRBD1|TRBJ1-4|many
CASSSVTGRREKLFF
TGTGCCAGCAGTTCCGTGACAGGGCGGCGCGAAAAACTGTTTTTT
>TRBV10-3|NA|TRBJ2-1|NA
CAISESGERGYNEQFF
TGTGCCATCAGTGAGTCGGGCGAGAGGGGGTACAATGAGCAGTTCTTC
>TRBV29-1|NA|TRBJ2-7|few
CSVSGPGEQYF
TGCAGCGTGTCAGGACCGGGGGAGCAGTACTTC
>TRBV12-3/TRBV12-4|NA|TRBJ2-7|NA
CASSPPPLGIPTF
TGTGCCAGCAGTCCACCGCCCCTCGGGATTCCAACATTC
>TRBV6-6|NA|TRBJ2-6|NA
CASRAYSSGANVLTF
TGTGCCAGCAGAGCCTATAGCTCTGGGGCCAACGTCCTGACTTTC
>TRBV20-1|NA|TRBJ1-2|NA
CSARDRQQLYGYTF
TGCAGTGCTAGAGATAGACAACAGCTCTATGGCTACACCTTC
>TRBV20-1|NA|TRBJ1-5|few
CSARLGFGNQPQHF
TGCAGTGCTAGGCTCGGCTTTGGCAATCAGCCCCAGCATTTT
>TRBV6-1|TRBD2|TRBJ2-3|medium-sized
CATREGQAPDTQYF
TGTGCCACCCGGGAGGGACAAGCGCCAGATACGCAGTATTTT
>TRBV20-1|NA|TRBJ2-7|few
CSARLRGTYEQYF
TGCAGTGCTAGATTAAGGGGTACCTACGAGCAGTACTTC
>TRBV29-1|NA|TRBJ2-1|NA
CSAASYNEQFF
TGCAGCGCGGCTAGCTACAATGAGCAGTTCTTC
>TRBV20-1|TRBD2|TRBJ2-7|medium-sized
CSADRLAGAYEQYF
TGCAGTGCTGACCGTCTAGCGGGAGCCTACGAGCAGTACTTC
>TRBV9|TRBD2|TRBJ2-5|medium-sized
CASSGRAGRETQYF
TGTGCCAGCAGCGGGAGAGCGGGACGGGAGACCCAGTACTTC
>TRBV7-6|NA|TRBJ2-5|medium-sized
CASSPAGSNGETQYF
TGTGCCAGCAGCCCCGCGGGCTCCAACGGGGAGACCCAGTACTTC
>TRBV29-1|TRBD1|TRBJ2-2|few
CSVEGTGVTGELFF
TGCAGCGTTGAGGGGACAGGGGTCACCGGGGAGCTGTTTTTT
>TRBV6-2/TRBV6-3|TRBD1|TRBJ2-5|medium-sized
CASRETGERKTQYF
TGTGCCAGCAGAGAGACAGGGGAAAGAAAGACCCAGTACTTC
>TRBV20-1|NA|TRBJ1-6|medium-sized
CSARPVNSPLHF
TGCAGTGCTAGACCCGTCAATTCACCCCTCCACTTT
>TRBV7-9|NA|TRBJ1-6|many
CASSKGDLGGSPLHF
TGTGCCAGCAGCAAAGGGGATCTCGGGGGCTCACCCCTCCACTTT
>TRBV29-1|TRBD1|TRBJ1-2|NA
CSVERTGVGYTF
TGCAGCGTTGAAAGGACAGGGGTTGGCTACACCTTC